This T cell receptor (beta chain) was retrieved from a study of identifying expanded T cells in peripheral blood. Study-wide points: Variance in clone template counts between roughly two-week samples significantly increased with total template count across all healthy donors.

Of note for this clone: Antigen specificity is unknown.

Some clones are missing from TCRdb's copy, which holds only in-frame ones; the method was immunoSEQ multiplex PCR. The sample lists 70,000 or so clones; roughly 90% were seen once. Collection occurred without any documented infections or immune events in donors. This CDR3 has 16 amino acids. Germline V gene data show CDR1 as SGHRS and CDR2 as YFSETQ. Trimming pared 2 bases from V and 3 bases from J, leaving 18 bases between. The receptor was isolated from a person between 18 and 75 years old in good health. The V call is TRBV5-1, the J call TRBJ2-7; D is possibly TRBD2 (7 bases). The sample taken for sequencing was blood. CDR3 protein: CASSLPKREQGYEQYF. The CDR3 coding sequence is TGCGCCAGCAGCTTACCAAAGCGGGAACAGGGCTACGAGCAGTACTTC.